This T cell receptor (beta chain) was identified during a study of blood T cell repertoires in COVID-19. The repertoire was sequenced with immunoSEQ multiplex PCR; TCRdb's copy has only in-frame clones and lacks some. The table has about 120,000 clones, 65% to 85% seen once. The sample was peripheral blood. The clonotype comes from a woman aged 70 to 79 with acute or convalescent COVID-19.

DNA of the CDR3: TGCGCCAGCAGCTTGGGACTAGCGGGGGACGGGGAGCTGTTTTTT. Translating it yields CASSLGLAGDGELFF. The chain has TRBV5-1 and TRBJ2-2, with TRBD2 matching over 12 bases. The CDR3 has 15 residues. Germline loops: CDR1 SGHRS, CDR2 YFSETQ. After removal of 0 bases from V and 7 bases from J, the junction contained 1 base not matched to a gene.